This is a list of T cell receptor beta chains from one sample in a study of T cell repertoires in cytomegalovirus infection. These receptors are not linked to any known antigen. TCRdb recomputed calls from the reads with MiXCR, one row per CDR3 protein. The sample has approximately 590,000 distinct CDR3 sequences, under 45% seen once; the top ten hold around 50%. Sample: cultured PBMCs, taken from culture after CMV antigen stimulation. The receptors derive from a human donor in good health (CMV status not recorded). Some clones in this sample may be carry-over from other donors' samples. The CDR3 runs from the conserved cysteine through the conserved F or W. The D gene is left open where the match is weak. The size field is filled for only some rows; it gives once, few, many or a size class.

V	size	J	D	CDR3	DNA
TRBV5-4	NA	TRBJ2-5	TRBD2	CASSSRGGSQETQYF	TGTGCCAGCAGCTCTCGGGGGGGGTCCCAAGAGACCCAGTACTTC
TRBV7-2	NA	TRBJ2-3	NA	CASSPIGTSTDTQYF	TGTGCCAGCAGCCCGATTGGGACTAGCACAGATACGCAGTATTTT
TRBV7-6	NA	TRBJ2-1	NA	CASSLTGTEQFF	TGTGCCAGCAGCCTTACAGGGACCGAGCAGTTCTTC
TRBV7-2	NA	TRBJ2-5	NA	CASSSLTESGETQYF	TGTGCCAGCAGCTCGTTGACAGAGTCGGGAGAGACCCAGTACTTC
TRBV29-1	NA	TRBJ2-1	TRBD2	CSVGGWEGRRNEQFF	TGCAGCGTTGGAGGCTGGGAGGGCCGAAGGAATGAGCAGTTCTTC
TRBV4-1	NA	TRBJ1-5	TRBD1	CASSPSQAAGGQPQHF	TGCGCCAGCAGTCCCTCTCAGGCCGCAGGGGGTCAGCCCCAGCATTTT
TRBV12-5	NA	TRBJ2-1	TRBD2	CASGPGTSGSVEQFF	TGTGCTAGTGGTCCCGGGACTAGCGGGAGTGTTGAGCAGTTCTTC
TRBV27	few	TRBJ2-3	TRBD1	CASSRQGVGTDTQYF	TGTGCCAGCAGCCGACAGGGGGTTGGAACAGATACGCAGTATTTT
TRBV11-2	NA	TRBJ2-1	TRBD2	CASSRSLTSGSIYEQFF	TGTGCCAGCAGCCGCTCTCTAACTAGCGGGAGTATCTATGAGCAGTTCTTC
TRBV4-1	few	TRBJ1-5	TRBD1	CASSQPGQGTQPQHF	TGCGCCAGCAGCCAACCGGGACAGGGTACTCAGCCCCAGCATTTT
TRBV5-1	NA	TRBJ2-2	NA	CASSLALQANTGELFF	TGCGCCAGCAGCTTGGCCTTACAGGCGAACACCGGGGAGCTGTTTTTT
TRBV12-3/TRBV12-4	NA	TRBJ1-1	NA	CASSLPNYGHMNTEAFF	TGTGCCAGCAGTTTACCCAACTATGGCCACATGAACACTGAAGCTTTCTTT
TRBV2	NA	TRBJ2-2	NA	CASSPDSSGELFF	TGTGCCAGCAGTCCGGACTCGTCCGGGGAGCTGTTTTTT
TRBV12-3/TRBV12-4	few	TRBJ1-5	TRBD1	CASSLHPGGGSNQPQHF	TGTGCCAGCAGTTTACACCCAGGGGGGGGTAGCAATCAGCCCCAGCATTTT
TRBV7-2	few	TRBJ2-1	NA	CASSLMFSTAKIRNEQFF	TGTGCCAGCAGCTTAATGTTCTCGACAGCGAAAATTCGGAATGAGCAGTTCTTC
TRBV27	NA	TRBJ2-5	TRBD2	CASSLLAGGPGETQYF	TGTGCCAGCAGTTTACTAGCGGGGGGGCCAGGGGAGACCCAGTACTTC
TRBV7-2	NA	TRBJ2-7	NA	CASSLGSGPTYEQYF	TGTGCCAGCAGCTTAGGGTCAGGTCCTACCTACGAGCAGTACTTC
TRBV2	NA	TRBJ1-4	TRBD1	CASNGQDSNEKLFF	TGTGCCAGCAATGGACAGGATTCTAATGAAAAACTGTTTTTT
TRBV20-1	NA	TRBJ1-4	NA	CSAPDAGPQEKLFF	TGCAGTGCTCCGGACGCGGGACCGCAAGAAAAACTGTTTTTT
TRBV28	NA	TRBJ2-7	NA	CASSFEGSGVEQYF	TGTGCCAGCAGTTTCGAGGGGTCTGGCGTCGAGCAGTACTTC
TRBV7-2	few	TRBJ2-1	NA	CASSLYGGEQFF	TGTGCCAGCAGCTTATACGGGGGCGAGCAGTTCTTC
TRBV7-2	many	TRBJ2-1	NA	CASSPGGKQFF	TGTGCCAGCAGCCCCGGTGGGAAGCAGTTCTTC
TRBV7-9	few	TRBJ1-5	NA	CASTLTGYQPQHF	TGTGCCAGCACGCTGACAGGTTATCAGCCCCAGCATTTT
TRBV7-2	NA	TRBJ2-7	TRBD2	CASSLLAGGPGEQYF	TGTGCCAGCAGCTTATTAGCGGGAGGGCCGGGTGAGCAGTACTTC
TRBV2	NA	TRBJ1-2	TRBD1	CANQDRAELNYGYTF	TGTGCCAATCAGGACAGGGCTGAGCTTAACTATGGCTACACCTTC
TRBV7-2	many	TRBJ1-1	NA	CASSSLRSTEAFF	TGTGCCAGCAGCTCACTTCGGAGCACTGAAGCTTTCTTT
TRBV7-9	few	TRBJ2-5	NA	CASSRVGLVETQYF	TGTGCCAGCAGCCGAGTCGGACTGGTTGAGACCCAGTACTTC
TRBV4-1	NA	TRBJ2-7	TRBD1	CASSQAARGTYEQYF	TGCGCCAGCAGCCAAGCGGCCAGGGGGACCTACGAGCAGTACTTC
TRBV10-3	NA	TRBJ2-3	NA	CATLGGAGGDTQYF	TGTGCCACCCTGGGGGGGGCAGGGGGGGATACGCAGTATTTT
TRBV7-9	many	TRBJ2-1	TRBD2	CASSRGLAGRVNEQFF	TGTGCCAGCAGCCGTGGACTAGCGGGAAGAGTTAATGAGCAGTTCTTC
TRBV12-3/TRBV12-4	NA	TRBJ2-3	NA	CASSLDGASWGETQYF	TGTGCCAGCAGTTTAGACGGGGCCTCGTGGGGGGAGACGCAGTATTTT
TRBV7-2	NA	TRBJ1-2	NA	CASSPSFGSLTRGYTF	TGTGCCAGCAGCCCTTCCTTTGGCAGCCTAACCAGGGGCTACACCTTC
TRBV7-2	NA	TRBJ1-2	NA	CASSLIDSPYPTYGYTF	TGTGCCAGCAGCTTAATCGACAGTCCTTATCCGACCTATGGCTACACCTTC
TRBV12-5	NA	TRBJ2-3	NA	CASGPQGADTQYF	TGTGCTAGTGGTCCCCAGGGCGCAGATACGCAGTATTTT
TRBV12-3/TRBV12-4	few	TRBJ1-1	NA	CASSFLTGSTEAFF	TGTGCCAGCAGTTTCCTCACAGGGAGCACTGAAGCTTTCTTT
TRBV4-1	few	TRBJ1-1	TRBD1	CASSQPDRGRRSNTEAFF	TGCGCCAGCAGCCAGCCAGACAGGGGGCGTCGTTCGAACACTGAAGCTTTCTTT
TRBV5-6	NA	TRBJ1-5	NA	CASSLRQSDQPQHF	TGTGCCAGCAGCTTGCGGCAGTCAGATCAGCCCCAGCATTTT
TRBV5-4	NA	TRBJ2-1	NA	CASSSKTGSLNNEQFF	TGTGCCAGCAGCTCGAAAACCGGGTCTCTAAACAATGAGCAGTTCTTC
TRBV12-3/TRBV12-4	NA	TRBJ2-5	TRBD1	CASSWGDRGQETQYF	TGTGCCAGCAGTTGGGGCGACAGGGGCCAAGAGACCCAGTACTTC